The next 30 T cell receptor beta chains were all read from a single sample in a study of glioma-infiltrating T cells after dendritic cell vaccination (dated by TCRdb to between 2015 and 2016). The library came from the immunoSEQ multiplex PCR assay. Not all clones reach the TCRdb copy of this immuneACCESS table, which keeps in-frame sequences only. Checked studies attribute under half of the gap to unresolved V genes and leave the rest unexplained. The sample table lists roughly 98,000 clones, 86% of them with a count of one. The ten largest clones represent approximately 15% of the sample. This sample comprised blood, obtained before dendritic cell vaccination. The receptor set was obtained from a human donor with glioblastoma.

The chain joins TRBV27 to TRBJ2-7; TRBD2 matches at 7 bases. Trimming removed 4 bases from V and 4 bases from J; junction bases left unmatched: 7. Germline-derived CDR1 and CDR2 are MNHEY and SMNVEV (reference sequence). The CDR3 consists of 14 residues. Here the CDR3 DNA reads TGTGCCAGCAGTTACAAGCGGGAAGCTTACGAGCAGTACTTC. It encodes CASSYKREAYEQYF.

V and J are TRBV7-2 and TRBJ2-1; D is unclear. CDR1 is SGHTA and CDR2 is FQGNSA in the germline V gene. The V end was cut by 4 bases, the J end by 0 bases, with 10 bases between. The CDR3 length is 15 residues. CDR3 DNA: TGTGCCAGCAGCTCCGAGGCGAACTCCTACAATGAGCAGTTCTTC. Protein: CASSSEANSYNEQFF.

The chain is built from TRBV11-2 and TRBJ2-6, with a possible D match to TRBD1 (6 bases). The germline V gene encodes CDR1 SGHAT and CDR2 FQNNGV. Trimming stripped 2 bases from V and 0 bases from J, with 11 bases between. The CDR3 sequence is 17 residues long. CDR3: CASSLNRANSGANVLTF. The CDR3 nucleotides read TGTGCCAGCAGCTTAAACAGGGCGAACTCTGGGGCCAACGTCCTGACTTTC.

The rearrangement joins TRBV27 to TRBJ2-1; D is perhaps TRBD1 (6 bases). Germline CDR1 MNHEY, CDR2 SMNVEV (reference sequence). The CDR3 spans 16 residues. Trimming took off 2 bases at V and 4 bases at J, with 15 bases between the two ends. The CDR3 here is CASSLRGIPLYNEQFF. The DNA for the CDR3 is TGTGCCAGCAGTTTAAGGGGGATTCCGCTATACAATGAGCAGTTCTTC.

The chain has TRBV5-5 and TRBJ2-5; 14 positions agree with TRBD2. This CDR3 region has 18 residues. Looked up from germline, CDR1 is SGHKS and CDR2 is YYEKEE (reference sequence). The trim removed 0 bases at V and 4 bases at J, leaving 8 bases unmatched. The CDR3 DNA follows: TGTGCCAGCAGCTTGGCGACTAGCGGGGGGGCTGGTCGAGAGACCCAGTACTTC. Residues: CASSLATSGGAGRETQYF.

The V and J genes are TRBV23-1 and TRBJ2-7, with unresolved D. TRBV23-1 belongs to the ORF category, with a function that is uncertain. Between the trimmed V and J ends, which lost 0 bases and 2 bases, there was a span of 11 bases. The CDR3 runs 15 residues. The CDR3: CASSQSSQDPYEQYF. CDR3 in DNA: TGCGCCAGCAGTCAATCATCCCAGGATCCCTACGAGCAGTACTTC.

V gene TRBV11-2 combines with J gene TRBJ2-5; weak D call: TRBD1 (6 bases). CDR3 size: 15 residues. The germline V gene encodes CDR1 SGHAT and CDR2 FQNNGV. V dropped 0 bases and J dropped 2 bases, with 10 bases sitting between them. CDR3 DNA sequence: TGTGCCAGCAGCTTAGACTGGACAGTTCAAGAGACCCAGTACTTC. It specifies CASSLDWTVQETQYF.

The chain couples TRBV27 to TRBJ2-3; TRBD2 matches at 12 bases. Looked up from germline, CDR1 is MNHEY and CDR2 is SMNVEV (reference sequence). The V and J ends lost 3 bases and 1 base, in that order; junction bases with no gene match: 5. This CDR3 spans 17 amino acids. CDR3: CASSLASGGGRTDTQYF. CDR3 in DNA: TGTGCCAGCAGTTTGGCTAGCGGGGGGGGGCGCACAGATACGCAGTATTTT.

The V gene is TRBV5-1, the J gene TRBJ2-5; D possibly corresponds to TRBD2 (6 bases). This CDR3 has 15 amino acids. Germline V gene lookup returns CDR1 SGHRS and CDR2 YFSETQ. The V end was cut by 3 bases, the J end by 5 bases, with 17 bases between. CDR3: CASSYRDWGEETQYF. CDR3 in DNA: TGCGCCAGCAGCTACCGGGACTGGGGAGAGGAGACCCAGTACTTC.

This clone was found once. The chain couples TRBV2 to TRBJ1-5, with D uncertain. The germline V gene encodes CDR1 SNHLY and CDR2 FYNNEI. The length of the CDR3 is 15 residues. V was shortened by 3 bases and J by 0 bases, with 9 bases between the two germline ends. The CDR3 loop is CASSDLTRSNQPQHF. The CDR3 nucleotides are TGTGCCAGCAGTGATTTGACACGTAGCAATCAGCCCCAGCATTTT.

V usage is TRBV15 and J usage is TRBJ1-2; TRBD1 matches 8 bases. The CDR3 is 15 amino acids. The V gene end was trimmed by 0 bases and the J gene end by 3 bases; junction bases not matched to a gene: 3. Germline CDR1 is LNHNV and CDR2 is YYDKDF (reference sequence). The CDR3 DNA sequence: TGTGCCACCAGCAGAGAAGCAGGGGGCGACTATGGCTACACCTTC. Amino acid sequence: CATSREAGGDYGYTF.

CDR3 residues: CASSHGTGAGELFF. The CDR3 DNA sequence: TGTGCCAGCAGCCACGGGACAGGCGCCGGGGAGCTGTTTTTT. The chain carries TRBV13 and TRBJ2-2; 8 bases align to TRBD1. Germline trimming cut 5 bases from V and 6 bases from J; bases unmatched to any gene: 5. The germline V gene has CDR1 PRHDT and CDR2 FYEKMQ (reference sequence). This CDR3 is built from 14 residues.

The gene calls are TRBV10-3 and TRBJ2-1; D may be TRBD2 (6 bases). Trimming stripped 10 bases from V and 8 bases from J, with 12 bases between. The CDR3 has 11 amino acids. The germline V gene has CDR1 ENHRY and CDR2 SYGVKD. The CDR3 region is CATLGGDEQFF. The CDR3 bases are TGTGCCACCCTGGGGGGAGATGAGCAGTTCTTC.

V gene TRBV9 combines with J gene TRBJ2-5, with D perhaps TRBD2 (6 bases). The CDR3 totals 12 residues. CDR1 is SGDLS and CDR2 is YYNGEE in the germline V gene. V gave up 4 bases and J gave up 5 bases, with 9 bases separating them. Written as DNA, the CDR3 is TGTGCCAGCAGCCGGGGGATGGAGACCCAGTACTTC. It is translated as CASSRGMETQYF.

The chain joins TRBV9 to TRBJ1-3, with D tentatively TRBD1 (6 bases). The length of the CDR3 is 15 residues. Germline CDR1 and CDR2: SGDLS and YYNGEE. Between the trimmed V and J ends, which lost 4 bases and 4 bases, there was a span of 15 bases. The CDR3 reads CASSPSSGTGNTIYF. CDR3 DNA sequence: TGTGCCAGCAGCCCCAGTTCGGGGACAGGAAACACCATATATTTT.

The chain uses TRBV30 and TRBJ2-3, with a possible D match to TRBD2 (5 bases). The CDR3 loop spans 13 amino acids. CDR1 and CDR2 from the germline V gene are GTSNPN and SVGIG (reference sequence). The ends were cut back, 0 bases at V and 6 bases at J, with 10 bases in the middle. CDR3 loop: CAWSVFGLDTQYF. DNA of the CDR3: TGTGCCTGGAGTGTATTTGGACTGGATACGCAGTATTTT.

This clone has more than one count but fewer than ten. The rearrangement links TRBV7-3 to TRBJ2-3, with D possibly TRBD2 on 5 matching bases. The germline V gene encodes CDR1 SGHTA and CDR2 FQGTGA. Deletions cut 4 bases from V and 5 bases from J, with 19 bases between. The CDR3 contains 16 residues. The CDR3 sequence: CASSSLSRESGDTQYF. DNA of the CDR3: TGTGCCAGCAGCTCACTTTCCCGGGAAAGTGGAGATACGCAGTATTTT.

This sequence joins TRBV7-2 and TRBJ2-7; no firm D call. V lost 3 bases and J lost 2, with 8 bases in between. Germline V CDR1 and CDR2: SGHTA, FQGNSA. The CDR3 is made up of 13 amino acids. The CDR3: CASSLGRPYEQYF. DNA of the CDR3: TGTGCCAGCAGCTTGGGCCGACCCTACGAGCAGTACTTC.

This clone was detected a few times. The rearrangement uses TRBV4-3 and TRBJ2-1, with a tentative D call TRBD2 (5 bases). Germline V lookup: CDR1 LGHNA, CDR2 YSLEER. The CDR3 has 14 amino acids. With 2 bases removed from V and 2 bases from J, the gap between germline ends came to 7 bases. CDR3 protein: CASSQFGTYNEQFF. As DNA, the CDR3 is TGCGCCAGCAGCCAATTCGGGACCTACAATGAGCAGTTCTTC.

This chain joins TRBV19 and TRBJ2-5; D not resolved. Germline CDR1 and CDR2: LNHDA and SQIVND (reference sequence). There are 16 residues in the CDR3. V dropped 3 bases and J dropped 1 base, with 15 bases sitting between them. CDR3 DNA: TGTGCCAGTAGTATTAGGAAAGACTGGAGCCAAGAGACCCAGTACTTC. Translated: CASSIRKDWSQETQYF.

The genes are TRBV7-2 and TRBJ2-7, with a possible D match to TRBD1 (5 bases). V lost 1 base and J 3 bases, leaving 10 bases between the germline ends. The CDR3 runs to 14 residues. CDR1 is SGHTA, CDR2 FQGNSA, per germline. CDR3 nucleotide sequence: TGTGCCAGCAGCTTAGGCCGGACACACTACGAGCAGTACTTC. This translates into CASSLGRTHYEQYF.

In this sample, this clone turned up a few times. The chain uses TRBV30 and TRBJ2-3, with D unresolved. V lost 1 base, J lost 4 bases, and 12 bases lay in between. The length of the CDR3 is 14 residues. Germline CDR1 GTSNPN, CDR2 SVGIG (reference sequence). The CDR3 spells CAWSAVRVADTQYF. CDR3 DNA: TGTGCCTGGAGTGCCGTACGAGTTGCAGATACGCAGTATTTT.

V gene TRBV7-9 combines with J gene TRBJ1-2; 8 bases match TRBD1. Germline CDR1 and CDR2: SEHNR and FQNEAQ (reference sequence). The CDR3 sequence is 17 residues long. V lost 11 bases to trimming and J lost 3 bases; unmatched junction nucleotides: 20. CDR3 coding DNA: TGTGCCCTATTGGACGGCCCGCCGGGACAGGCTGACTATGGCTACACCTTC. Protein sequence: CALLDGPPGQADYGYTF.

The chain has TRBV25-1 and TRBJ2-6, with D perhaps TRBD2 (6 bases). The germline V and J ends were trimmed by 8 bases and 5 bases, with 16 bases remaining between them. This CDR3 has 15 amino acids. Germline lookup yields CDR1 MGHDK and CDR2 SYGVNS. In DNA, the CDR3 is TGTGCCAGCCCCGGGACTTGCCTCTGGGCCAACGTCCTGACTTTC. Protein product: CASPGTCLWANVLTF.

The V and J genes are TRBV5-1 and TRBJ1-1; D uncertain. The CDR3 is made up of 14 amino acids. The V gene lost 0 bases and the J gene lost 0 bases, with 6 bases spanning the gap. CDR1 and CDR2 from the germline V gene are SGHRS and YFSETQ. The CDR3, as DNA: TGCGCCAGCAGCTTGGCAGTTATGAACACTGAAGCTTTCTTT. Translating it yields CASSLAVMNTEAFF.

The V and J genes are TRBV18 and TRBJ1-3; 10 positions agree with TRBD1. J lost 0 bases, V lost 6 bases, and 5 bases had no gene match. Germline-derived CDR1 and CDR2 are KGHSH and LQKENI. CDR3 size: 16 residues. DNA of the CDR3: TGTGCCAGCTCCCCGGGACAGGGGAACTCTGGAAACACCATATATTTT. It is translated as CASSPGQGNSGNTIYF. The complete variable domain, with remaining parts taken from reference TRBV18 and TRBJ1-3, reads NAGVMQNPRHLVRRRGQEARLRCSPMKGHSHVYWYRQLPEEGLKFMVYLQKENIIDESGMPKERFSAEFPKEGPSILRIQQVVRGDSAAYFCASSPGQGNSGNTIYFGEGSWLTVV.

This chain links TRBV9 with TRBJ2-1, with TRBD1 identical over 7 bases. Germline V gene lookup returns CDR1 SGDLS and CDR2 YYNGEE. V gave up 4 bases and J gave up 8 bases; unmatched junction bases: 18. This CDR3 comprises 17 residues. CDR3 nucleotides: TGTGCCAGCAGCTCCTTCAAAGCGGCACAGGGGTTCGATGAGCAGTTCTTC. This translates into CASSSFKAAQGFDEQFF.

The chain couples TRBV29-1 to TRBJ2-6, with D possibly being TRBD1 (5 bases). Trimming removed 1 base at V and 1 base at J, with 17 bases between. The CDR3 contains 18 residues. In germline, CDR1 is SQVTM, CDR2 ANQGSEA. The CDR3, as DNA: TGCAGCGTTGAAGCACCAGGGTTGATGCCGTCTGGGGCCAACGTCCTGACTTTC. It yields the protein CSVEAPGLMPSGANVLTF. Supplemented by reference TRBV29-1 and TRBJ2-6, the full variable domain reads SAVISQKPSRDICQRGTSLTIQCQVDSQVTMMFWYRQQPGQSLTLIATANQGSEATYESGFVIDKFPISRPNLTFSTLTVSNMSPEDSSIYLCSVEAPGLMPSGANVLTFGAGSRLTVL.

V and J are TRBV28 and TRBJ2-1; TRBD2 aligns across 10 bases. The CDR3 runs 18 residues. The J segment lost 5 bases and the V segment lost 6 bases, leaving 16 bases of the junction unmatched. Germline CDR1 is MDHEN and CDR2 is SYDVKM. The CDR3 region is CASRSPGLAPRPDNEQFF. In DNA, the CDR3 is TGTGCCAGCAGGTCCCCGGGACTAGCGCCCAGACCCGACAATGAGCAGTTCTTC.

The chain joins TRBV5-1 to TRBJ2-1, with 10 nucleotides matching TRBD2. The V and J ends lost 4 bases and 6 bases, in that order; junction bases with no gene match: 7. Germline-derived CDR1 and CDR2 are SGHRS and YFSETQ. The length of the CDR3 is 15 residues. The DNA of the CDR3 is TGCGCCAGCAGCCGAATGGCTAGCGGGAGCAATGAGCAGTTCTTC. Residues: CASSRMASGSNEQFF.